This T cell receptor beta chain was obtained from a study of T cell repertoires in cytomegalovirus infection. One entry per CDR3 protein, called by TCRdb with MiXCR from the reads. The sample shows about 340,000 distinct CDR3 sequences, about 28% of them seen only once. This clonotype appeared once. Its antigen is still unknown. The CDR3 has 13 residues. V lost 4 bases and J lost 5, with 9 bases in between. From germline, CDR1 is ENHRY and CDR2 SYGVKD. Sequencing was performed on cultured PBMCs, taken from culture after CMV antigen stimulation. V is TRBV10-3 and J is TRBJ1-5; D ambiguous. The clonotype was recovered from a human donor in good health (CMV status not recorded). Some clones in this sample may be carry-over from other donors' samples. CDR3 sequence: CAISASGDQPQHF. The CDR3 coding sequence is TGTGCCATCAGTGCCTCGGGAGATCAGCCCCAGCATTTT.